This T cell receptor beta chain comes out of a study of graft-versus-host responses after intestinal transplantation. Sequencing used immunoSEQ multiplex PCR; TCRdb keeps in-frame clones, though not all of them. The sample holds fewer than 50,000 clones, roughly 90% seen once. The sequence derives from a human patient who received an intestinal transplant, so some T cells may come from the graft donor. The sample consisted of PBMCs, taken 524 days after transplant.

The CDR3 is CASSMDVLLPYTEAFF. CDR3 coding DNA: TGTGCCAGTAGTATGGACGTTCTTCTACCTTACACTGAAGCTTTCTTT. V usage is TRBV19 and J usage is TRBJ1-1; D not certain. Trimming cost V 3 bases and J 3 bases, with 17 bases left between them. The CDR3 runs to 16 residues. Looked up from germline, CDR1 is LNHDA and CDR2 is SQIVND (reference sequence).